The 9 T cell receptor beta chains given below trace back to one sample, sequenced in a study of cytomegalovirus exposure and HLA in healthy donors. Primers: 60 Vbeta forward and 13 Jbeta reverse. Some clones are missing from TCRdb's copy, which holds only in-frame ones; the method was immunoSEQ multiplex PCR. The sample lists about 110,000 clones; around three quarters were seen once. Sequenced sample: PBMCs. These receptors all come from a male donor in good health and CMV-seronegative.

V and J are TRBV29-1 and TRBJ2-7; 10 bases map to TRBD2. After removal of 5 bases from V and 5 bases from J, the junction contained 9 bases not matched to a gene. The CDR3 is 14 residues long. Per germline, CDR1 SQVTM and CDR2 ANQGSEA. CDR3 DNA: TGCAGCGTTAGGCCCGGGACTAGCGTGGACGAGCAGTACTTC. This sequence encodes CSVRPGTSVDEQYF.

The chain couples TRBV15 to TRBJ2-7; 10 bases align to TRBD1. The CDR3 length is 18 residues. V was pared by 0 bases and J by 3 bases, with 11 bases of the junction left unmatched. Germline-derived CDR1 and CDR2 are LNHNV and YYDKDF (reference sequence). The CDR3: CATSRDREPGQGIYEQYF. CDR3 coding DNA: TGTGCCACCAGCAGAGACCGGGAACCGGGACAGGGGATCTACGAGCAGTACTTC.

A single count supports this clone. The chain has TRBV10-1 and TRBJ2-1; TRBD2 matches at 9 bases. The germline gives CDR1 WNHNN, CDR2 SYGVQD (reference sequence). This CDR3 is built from 15 residues. V lost 0 bases and J lost 6; bases outside the gene matches: 3. The CDR3 nucleotides read TGCGCCAGCAGTGAGTCCGAGACTAGCGGCAATGAGCAGTTCTTC. This sequence encodes CASSESETSGNEQFF.

The chain has TRBV6-4 and TRBJ2-1, with TRBD2 identical over 14 bases. The V segment lost 7 bases and the J segment 6 bases; nucleotides outside the gene matches: 5. From germline, CDR1 is MRHNA and CDR2 SNTAGT. The CDR3 extends over 15 amino acids. The chain's CDR3 is CASTNGTSGSNEQFF. CDR3 sequence (DNA): TGTGCCAGCACCAACGGGACTAGCGGGAGCAATGAGCAGTTCTTC.

The chain links TRBV27 to TRBJ1-5; no clear D. Trimming took 6 bases from V and 1 from J, leaving 16 bases between them. This CDR3 spans 16 amino acids. Germline assignment: CDR1 MNHEY and CDR2 SMNVEV (reference sequence). CDR3 in amino acids: CASRARGLGSNQPQHF. The CDR3 DNA reads TGTGCCAGCAGAGCAAGAGGGCTCGGGAGCAATCAGCCCCAGCATTTT.

A note on this clone: Other DNA sequences in this sample translate to the same CDR3. The J gene is TRBJ1-1, the V gene TRBV6-5; D unclear. Germline loops: CDR1 MNHEY, CDR2 SVGAGI. The V end lost 0 bases, the J end lost 6 bases, and 8 bases lay between the germline ends. There are 13 residues in the CDR3. As DNA, the CDR3 is TGTGCCAGCAGTTACTCAGAGGGTTCTGAAGCTTTCTTT. Protein product: CASSYSEGSEAFF.

This chain's CDR3 is CATSSPGLVGNEQFF. DNA of the CDR3: TGTGCCACCAGCAGCCCGGGACTAGTCGGCAATGAGCAGTTCTTC. The V and J genes are TRBV15 and TRBJ2-1; the match to TRBD2 covers 8 bases. CDR3 length equals 15 residues. Trimming removed 3 bases from V and 6 bases from J; junction bases left unmatched: 7. CDR1 is LNHNV, CDR2 YYDKDF, per germline (reference sequence).

This chain connects TRBV5-6 to TRBJ2-5, with TRBD2 as a possible D gene (5 bases). V was trimmed by 0 bases and J by 5 bases, leaving 11 bases between them. The germline V gene encodes CDR1 SGHDT and CDR2 YYEEEE. The CDR3 is 14 residues long. The CDR3 region has the DNA TGTGCCAGCAGCTTGGAGAGCGGTTGGGAGACCCAGTACTTC. Amino acid sequence: CASSLESGWETQYF.

The J gene is TRBJ1-2, the V gene TRBV23-1, with D perhaps matching TRBD1 (6 bases). TRBV23-1 is sorted into the ORF group, with uncertain function. Trimming cost V 7 bases and J 4 bases, with 22 bases left between them. This CDR3 spans 16 amino acids. The CDR3 coding sequence is TGCGCCAGCACGAGGTACAGGGCAATTCCGGGCTATGGCTACACCTTC. The encoded protein is CASTRYRAIPGYGYTF.